This record looks at one T cell receptor beta chain sequence and its context. From germline, CDR1 is MDHEN and CDR2 SYDVKM. This CDR3 spans 15 amino acids. The V gene lost 10 bases and the J gene lost 0 bases, with 19 bases spanning the gap. The data stem from a study of T cell responses to AZD1222 COVID-19 vaccine. Clones were read by immunoSEQ multiplex PCR, and TCRdb kept only the in-frame ones, dropping some. Here the sample spans roughly 170,000 clones, 88% being singletons. The chain carries TRBV28 and TRBJ2-7, with D possibly being TRBD1 or TRBD2 (5 bases each). Sequenced here: peripheral blood, sampled on day 0 of AZD1222 vaccination. This sequence originates from an adult in good health. CDR3 in amino acids: CATPPGAGSSYEQYF. Written as DNA, the CDR3 is TGTGCCACCCCCCCCGGGGCAGGGAGCTCCTACGAGCAGTACTTC.